The clone carrying this T cell receptor beta chain came up a few times. Up to about 2 ug genomic DNA was used for TCRB CDR3 amplification. Clones were read by immunoSEQ multiplex PCR, and TCRdb kept only the in-frame ones, dropping some. The sample holds fewer than 50,000 clones, about 85% seen once. These data belong to a study of glioma-infiltrating T cells after dendritic cell vaccination. V was cut by 0 bases and J by 2 bases, with 13 bases left in between. The CDR3 has 16 amino acids. CDR1 is MNHEY, CDR2 SVGAGI, per germline. Sequenced material: blood, taken before dendritic cell vaccination. J is TRBJ1-2 and V is TRBV6-5; D is uncertain. The TCR was taken from a human donor with glioblastoma. CDR3 sequence reads: CASSYSASAGNYGYTF. The CDR3 DNA reads TGTGCCAGCAGTTACTCCGCCTCTGCGGGAAACTATGGCTACACCTTC.